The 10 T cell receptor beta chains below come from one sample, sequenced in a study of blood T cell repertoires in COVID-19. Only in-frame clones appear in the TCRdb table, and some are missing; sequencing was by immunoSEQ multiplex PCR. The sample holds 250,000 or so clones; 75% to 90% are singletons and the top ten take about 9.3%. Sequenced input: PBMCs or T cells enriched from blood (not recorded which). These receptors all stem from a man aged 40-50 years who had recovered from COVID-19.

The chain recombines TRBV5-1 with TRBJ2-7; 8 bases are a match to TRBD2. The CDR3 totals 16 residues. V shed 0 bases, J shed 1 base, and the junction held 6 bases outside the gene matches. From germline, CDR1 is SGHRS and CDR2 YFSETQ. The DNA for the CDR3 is TGCGCCAGCAGCTTGGCGGGAGGGCCGTTTTCCTACGAGCAGTACTTC. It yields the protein CASSLAGGPFSYEQYF.

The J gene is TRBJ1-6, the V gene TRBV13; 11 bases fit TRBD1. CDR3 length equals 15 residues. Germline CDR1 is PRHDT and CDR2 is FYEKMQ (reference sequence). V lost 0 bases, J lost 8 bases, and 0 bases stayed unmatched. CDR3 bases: TGTGCCAGCAGCTTAGGGGGACAGGGGGATTCACCCCTCCACTTT. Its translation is CASSLGGQGDSPLHF.

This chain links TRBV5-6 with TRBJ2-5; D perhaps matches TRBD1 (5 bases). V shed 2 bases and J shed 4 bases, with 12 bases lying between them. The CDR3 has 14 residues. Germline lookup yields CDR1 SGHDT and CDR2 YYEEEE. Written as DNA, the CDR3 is TGTGCCAGCAGCTTCGCAGGGCGGCGAGAGACCCAGTACTTC. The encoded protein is CASSFAGRRETQYF.

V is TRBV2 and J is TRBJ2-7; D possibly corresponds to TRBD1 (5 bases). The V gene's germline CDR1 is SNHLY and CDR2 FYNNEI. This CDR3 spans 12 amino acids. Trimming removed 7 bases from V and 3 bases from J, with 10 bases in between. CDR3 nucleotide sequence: TGTGCCAGCACGTCAGGGTACTACGAGCAGTACTTC. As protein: CASTSGYYEQYF.

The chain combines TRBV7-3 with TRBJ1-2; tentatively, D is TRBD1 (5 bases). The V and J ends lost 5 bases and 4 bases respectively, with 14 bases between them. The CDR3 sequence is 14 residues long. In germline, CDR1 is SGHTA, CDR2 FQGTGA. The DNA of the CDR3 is TGTGCCAGCAGCACAGACGGGGGAGGCTATGGCTACACCTTC. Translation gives CASSTDGGGYGYTF.

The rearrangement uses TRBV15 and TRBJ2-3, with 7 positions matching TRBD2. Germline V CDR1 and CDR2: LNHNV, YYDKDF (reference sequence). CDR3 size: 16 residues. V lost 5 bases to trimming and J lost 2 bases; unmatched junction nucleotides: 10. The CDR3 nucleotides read TGTGCCACCAGCCACCGGGCTAGCGGTCTCACAGATACGCAGTATTTT. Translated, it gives CATSHRASGLTDTQYF.

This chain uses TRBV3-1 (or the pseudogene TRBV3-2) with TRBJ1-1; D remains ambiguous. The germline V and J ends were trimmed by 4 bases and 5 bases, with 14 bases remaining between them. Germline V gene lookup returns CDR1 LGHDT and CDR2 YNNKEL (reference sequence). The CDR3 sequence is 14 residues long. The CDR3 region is CASSPLARGTEAFF. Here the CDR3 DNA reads TGTGCCAGCAGCCCGCTAGCTAGAGGGACTGAAGCTTTCTTT.

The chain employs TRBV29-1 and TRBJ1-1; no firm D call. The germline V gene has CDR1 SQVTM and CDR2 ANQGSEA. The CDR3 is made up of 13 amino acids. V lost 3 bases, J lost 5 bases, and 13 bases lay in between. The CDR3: CSVDTRKRTEAFF. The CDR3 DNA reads TGCAGCGTTGACACCCGTAAGCGGACTGAAGCTTTCTTT.

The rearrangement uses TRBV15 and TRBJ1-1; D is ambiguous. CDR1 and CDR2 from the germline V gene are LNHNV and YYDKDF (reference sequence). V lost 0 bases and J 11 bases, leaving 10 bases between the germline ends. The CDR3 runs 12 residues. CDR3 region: CATSRDAGKAFF. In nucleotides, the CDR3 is TGTGCCACCAGCAGAGATGCCGGGAAGGCTTTCTTT.

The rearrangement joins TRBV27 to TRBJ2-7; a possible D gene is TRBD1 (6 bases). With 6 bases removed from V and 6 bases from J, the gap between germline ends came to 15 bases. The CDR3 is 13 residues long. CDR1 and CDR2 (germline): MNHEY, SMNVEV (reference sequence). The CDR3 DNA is TGTGCCAGCAGCCGATATACAGGGACCGAGCAGTACTTC. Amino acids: CASSRYTGTEQYF.